The rows below give T cell receptor beta chains drawn from one sample of a study of CD8 T cells in ankylosing spondylitis. A single record per CDR3 protein comes from TCRdb applying MiXCR to the 5' RACE reads. The profile shows under 850,000 distinct CDR3 sequences, under 20% of them singletons. Sequenced material: blood, either unsorted or a sorted T cell fraction (not recorded which). These receptors originate from a male donor with ankylosing spondylitis. The CDR3 runs from the conserved cysteine through the conserved F or W. The D gene is left open where the match is weak. Where a row states a size, it is once, few, many or the class of an expanded clone; other rows omit it.

>TRBJ2-1|-|TRBV7-3|-
TGTGCCAGCAGCTCAACCCTGACTCAACGACCGTTCTTC
CASSSTLTQRPFF
>TRBJ2-1|-|TRBV5-1|-
TGCGCCAGCAGCTTGGTGGGAGACACCTACAATGAGCAGTTCTTC
CASSLVGDTYNEQFF
>TRBJ2-1|-|TRBV27|-
TGTGCCAGCAGTTCCCTCATATCCGGGCGGGCCGGCTCCTACAATGAGCAGTTCTTC
CASSSLISGRAGSYNEQFF
>TRBJ2-1|TRBD2|TRBV27|-
TGTGCCAGCAGTTTAATAGCGGGAGTTGATAATGAGCAGTTCTTC
CASSLIAGVDNEQFF
>TRBJ2-3|-|TRBV15|-
TGTGCCACCGGGAGAGGGGGGGCTAGCACAGATACGCAGTATTTT
CATGRGGASTDTQYF
>TRBJ1-2|-|TRBV27|few
TGTGCCAGCAGTTTATTAGGGGGGGCGGGCTACACCTTC
CASSLLGGAGYTF
>TRBJ2-1|TRBD2|TRBV7-3|few
TGTGCCAGCAGCTTTAGCGGGGGACGCAATGAGCAGTTCTTC
CASSFSGGRNEQFF
>TRBJ2-3|-|TRBV12-3/TRBV12-4|-
TGTGCCAGCACCTTAGCCCCGGCAGCGGATACGCAGTATTTT
CASTLAPAADTQYF
>TRBJ2-3|TRBD1|TRBV12-3/TRBV12-4|few
TGTGCCAGCAGACTACAGGGGGCGACTACAGATACGCAGTATTTT
CASRLQGATTDTQYF
>TRBJ1-1|TRBD1|TRBV6-1|few
TGTGCCAGCAGTGCCCTAACAGGGGGACGGAACACTGAAGCTTTCTTT
CASSALTGGRNTEAFF
>TRBJ2-3|-|TRBV7-9|-
TGTGCCAGCAGTGTGCTAGACCCCAGGACAGATACGCAGTATTTT
CASSVLDPRTDTQYF
>TRBJ2-1|TRBD2|TRBV12-3/TRBV12-4|few
TGTGCCAGCAGTTTGTGGGCTAGCGGGCGGGATGAGCAGTTCTTC
CASSLWASGRDEQFF
>TRBJ1-4|-|TRBV4-1|few
TGCGCCAGCAGCCAGCGGATTCCGGGACTCAATGAAAAACTGTTTTTT
CASSQRIPGLNEKLFF
>TRBJ2-3|-|TRBV6-5|few
TGTGCCAGCAGTTTTGACCCCCCAGGGGTCAGCACAGATACGCAGTATTTT
CASSFDPPGVSTDTQYF
>TRBJ1-5|-|TRBV4-2|few
TGTGCCAGCAGCCAAGATGGTGGGAGTCAGCCCCAGCATTTT
CASSQDGGSQPQHF
>TRBJ2-7|-|TRBV5-1|-
TGCGCCAGCAGCTCCCGGGACGCGTCCTACGAGCAGTACTTC
CASSSRDASYEQYF
>TRBJ2-5|-|TRBV12-3/TRBV12-4|few
TGTGCCAGCAGTTCGGTCCAAGAGACCCAGTACTTC
CASSSVQETQYF
>TRBJ1-2|-|TRBV20-1|many
TGCAGTGCTACTAATGAGGGTTTTGGCTATGGCTACACCTTC
CSATNEGFGYGYTF
>TRBJ1-1|-|TRBV20-1|-
TGCAGTGCCAAGGCGCGTGACACTGAAGCTTTCTTT
CSAKARDTEAFF
>TRBJ2-5|TRBD2|TRBV11-2|-
TGTGCCAGCAGTTACGGCGGGAGCCAAGAGACCCAGTACTTC
CASSYGGSQETQYF
>TRBJ1-2|TRBD1|TRBV12-3/TRBV12-4|few
TGTGCCAGCAGTCCGTTGGACAGGGTTGGCTATGGCTACACCTTC
CASSPLDRVGYGYTF
>TRBJ1-4|-|TRBV20-1|-
TGCAGTGCTGCCGGGACCCGGGAAGAAAAACTGTTTTTT
CSAAGTREEKLFF
>TRBJ1-2|TRBD1|TRBV27|-
TGTGCCAGCAGTTTGACAGGGATAGGGGGCTACACCTTC
CASSLTGIGGYTF
>TRBJ2-2|-|TRBV12-3/TRBV12-4|-
TGTGCCAGCAGGGAGGGGGGGACAGGTAACACCGGGGAGCTGTTTTTT
CASREGGTGNTGELFF
>TRBJ1-1|-|TRBV20-1|few
TGCAGTGCTAGAGAGTTCACAGGACAGAACACTGAAGCTTTCTTT
CSAREFTGQNTEAFF
>TRBJ1-3|TRBD1|TRBV10-3|-
TGTGCCATCAGCGGACAGGGAAGAACTGGAAACACCATATATTTT
CAISGQGRTGNTIYF
>TRBJ1-1|TRBD1|TRBV20-1|-
TGCAGTGCTACACCCCTCGACAGGGATAGGGTTGAAGCTTTCTTT
CSATPLDRDRVEAFF
>TRBJ2-2|-|TRBV29-1|few
TGCAGCGTTGCCAGTCCGAACACCGGGGAGCTGTTTTTT
CSVASPNTGELFF
>TRBJ2-7|-|TRBV7-9|few
TGTGCCAGCAGCCCCTCAGACAGGTTGGGTTACGAGCAGTACTTC
CASSPSDRLGYEQYF
>TRBJ2-1|-|TRBV29-1|many
TGCAGCGTTGTGAATAGCTTCAATGAGCAGTTCTTC
CSVVNSFNEQFF
>TRBJ1-2|TRBD1|TRBV19|-
TGTGCCAGTAGAACCGGGACAGCGAACTATGGCTACACCTTC
CASRTGTANYGYTF
>TRBJ1-1|-|TRBV4-1|-
TGCGCCAGCAGCCAAGAGCTGAGGGGAGCGAGCACTGAAGCTTTCTTT
CASSQELRGASTEAFF
>TRBJ2-2|TRBD1|TRBV6-5|few
TGTGCCAGCAGTTACCCAGGGGGTACCGGCGGGGAGCTGTTTTTT
CASSYPGGTGGELFF
>TRBJ1-3|-|TRBV29-1|few
TGCAGCGTTGTCAGGGGCGCTGATGGAAACACCATATATTTT
CSVVRGADGNTIYF
>TRBJ1-2|-|TRBV3-1|-
TGTGCCAGCAGCCAGGAACAGGAATGGGTGGGCTACACCTTC
CASSQEQEWVGYTF
>TRBJ2-3|TRBD2|TRBV24-1|few
TGTGCCACCAGTGATACCAACATAGCGGGAGTCCCAGATACGCAGTATTTT
CATSDTNIAGVPDTQYF
>TRBJ2-2|TRBD1|TRBV5-1|few
TGCGCCAGCGCAACAGGGGACCTGGCCGGGGAGCTGTTTTTT
CASATGDLAGELFF
>TRBJ1-5|TRBD1|TRBV12-3/TRBV12-4|many
TGTGCCAGCAGTTTACGGACAGGGCTGAGCAATCAGCCCCAGCATTTT
CASSLRTGLSNQPQHF
>TRBJ2-3|-|TRBV7-8|-
TGTGCCAGCAGCTCCGAGGGAAGGGGGGCAGATACGCAGTATTTT
CASSSEGRGADTQYF
>TRBJ2-7|-|TRBV28|-
TGTGCCAGCAGTTCCCCGGGGGACGGGATCTACGAGCAGTACTTC
CASSSPGDGIYEQYF
>TRBJ2-2|TRBD1|TRBV4-2|-
TGTGCCAGCAGCCAAGCTGAGACAGGGCCTAGCACCGGGGAGCTGTTTTTT
CASSQAETGPSTGELFF
>TRBJ2-1|TRBD2|TRBV20-1|few
TGCAGTGCTAGAGATAGCCAGCGGGGGGGTCAGGAGCAGTTCTTC
CSARDSQRGGQEQFF
>TRBJ2-2|-|TRBV2|-
TGTGCCAGCAGACTCACAGGGACAACGAACACCGGGGAGCTGTTTTTT
CASRLTGTTNTGELFF
>TRBJ2-1|-|TRBV27|-
TGTGCCAGCAGACTTTCCCATGAGCAGTTCTTC
CASRLSHEQFF
>TRBJ2-3|-|TRBV9|-
TGTGCCAGCAGCGTAGGCTCAGCTAGCACAGATACGCAGTATTTT
CASSVGSASTDTQYF
>TRBJ2-7|-|TRBV7-2|few
TGTGCCAGCAGTCTGGACTACTACGCCTACGAGCAGTACTTC
CASSLDYYAYEQYF
>TRBJ1-1|-|TRBV5-1|-
TGCGCCAGCAGCTTGGCTCGGGAAACGAACACTGAAGCTTTCTTT
CASSLARETNTEAFF
>TRBJ2-5|TRBD2|TRBV7-8|few
TGTGCCAGCAGCTTATTGGGGGGAGGGAGGAAGACCCAGTACTTC
CASSLLGGGRKTQYF
>TRBJ2-7|TRBD1|TRBV6-2/TRBV6-3|few
TGTGCCAGCTGGACGGGACAGGGCTACGAGCAGTACTTC
CASWTGQGYEQYF